Reported below is one T cell receptor beta chain. Its matching antigen is unknown. This sample was taken from a study of Tregs in tolerant kidney transplant recipients. Notes on the study in general: No direct test of biological reproducibility was done here.

Using immunoSEQ multiplex PCR, the repertoire was profiled, and TCRdb retains in-frame clones only, with some absent. The table records 80,000 to 90,000 clones, about 92% of them present only once. The CDR3 is made up of 13 amino acids. CDR1 and CDR2 from the germline V gene are SNHLY and FYNNEI. V dropped 4 bases and J dropped 0 bases, with 7 bases sitting between them. The clonotype originates from a human donor in good health. The V call is TRBV2, the J call TRBJ2-7; D not certain. The sample consisted of CD8+ T cells from blood. Here the CDR3 reads CASSGRSSYEQYF. Here the CDR3 DNA reads TGTGCCAGCAGTGGACGGAGCTCCTACGAGCAGTACTTC.